A single sample is the source of the 24 T cell receptor beta chains below, sequenced in a study of shared clonotypes between healthy human individuals. Using immunoSEQ multiplex PCR, the repertoire was profiled, and TCRdb retains in-frame clones only, with some absent. Here the sample spans approximately 1.9 million clones, 93% being singletons. Naive CD8 cells comprised CD45RO-negative, CCR7-positively selected cells, excluding terminally differentiated effector memory CD45RA+ cells. Sequences were obtained from naive CD8+ T cells from PBMCs. Source of these receptors: a young man in good health. Some clones in this sample may be carry-over from other donors' samples.

The rearrangement uses TRBV7-9 and TRBJ1-2; D perhaps matches TRBD1 (5 bases). Germline V gene data show CDR1 as SEHNR and CDR2 as FQNEAQ (reference sequence). The CDR3 length is 16 residues. Trimming took off 2 bases at V and 3 bases at J, with 16 bases between the two ends. CDR3 bases: TGTGCCAGCAGCTTACCCTCGGGGGGGTTTGACTATGGCTACACCTTC. It is translated as CASSLPSGGFDYGYTF.

V gene TRBV5-4 combines with J gene TRBJ1-1, with 7 positions matching TRBD1. V lost 6 bases and J lost 2; bases outside the gene matches: 7. The length of the CDR3 is 14 residues. Germline CDR1 reads SGHNT; CDR2 reads YYREEE (reference sequence). CDR3 bases: TGTGCCAGCATGGGAGGACAGGTCAACACTGAAGCTTTCTTT. Translated, it gives CASMGGQVNTEAFF. Full variable domain (outside the CDR3, taken from reference TRBV5-4 and TRBJ1-1): ETGVTQSPTHLIKTRGQQVTLRCSSQSGHNTVSWYQQALGQGPQFIFQYYREEENGRGNFPPRFSGLQFPNYSSELNVNALELDDSALYLCASMGGQVNTEAFFGQGTRLTVV.

J is TRBJ2-1 and V is TRBV7-9; D is possibly TRBD1 (6 bases). The germline V gene has CDR1 SEHNR and CDR2 FQNEAQ (reference sequence). The CDR3 is 14 amino acids. Deletions cut 5 bases from V and 9 bases from J, with 17 bases between. The CDR3, as DNA: TGTGCCAGCAGCGCATCTGGGGCCAGGGGTGAGCAGTTCTTC. This encodes CASSASGARGEQFF.

The V gene is TRBV9, the J gene TRBJ2-2, with D hard to call. Germline V CDR1 and CDR2: SGDLS, YYNGEE. Trimming cost V 2 bases and J 0 bases, with 8 bases left between them. This CDR3 has 15 amino acids. CDR3 in DNA: TGTGCCAGCAGCGTCGGGCAATCGAACACCGGGGAGCTGTTTTTT. It codes for CASSVGQSNTGELFF.

The chain joins TRBV19 to TRBJ1-5; D might be TRBD1 (5 bases). The CDR3 is 15 residues long. V was pared by 9 bases and J by 0 bases, with 15 bases between. CDR1 and CDR2 (germline): LNHDA, SQIVND (reference sequence). DNA for the CDR3: TGTGCCAGCCGGGAGGGGCGTTATAGCAATCAGCCCCAGCATTTT. This gives the protein CASREGRYSNQPQHF.

J is TRBJ2-1 and V is TRBV19; 10 nucleotides align to TRBD1. From germline, CDR1 is LNHDA and CDR2 SQIVND (reference sequence). This CDR3 spans 14 amino acids. The J segment lost 15 bases and the V segment lost 1 base, leaving 9 bases of the junction unmatched. CDR3 nucleotide sequence: TGTGCCAGTAGTATAGCGGGACAGGGGTTTGAGGTGTTCTTC. Translated: CASSIAGQGFEVFF.

V and J are TRBV19 and TRBJ2-7, with 8 bases that match TRBD1. The CDR3 has 17 residues. Germline V gene data show CDR1 as LNHDA and CDR2 as SQIVND (reference sequence). V shed 0 bases and J 1 base; nucleotides not matched to a gene: 8. CDR3 DNA: TGTGCCAGTAGTATAGATCTCGCAGGGGGCAGGTCCTACGAGCAGTACTTC. The encoded protein is CASSIDLAGGRSYEQYF.

The chain recombines TRBV9 with TRBJ2-7, with 9 positions matching TRBD1. The V segment lost 4 bases and the J segment 6 bases; nucleotides outside the gene matches: 11. CDR3 length: 15 residues. Germline V gene sequence: CDR1 SGDLS, CDR2 YYNGEE. CDR3 coding DNA: TGTGCCAGCAGCATAACCGGGACAGGGTTCGGCGAGCAGTACTTC. Translated: CASSITGTGFGEQYF.

As to this clone: This specimen includes other DNA sequences encoding the same CDR3. The DNA of the CDR3 is TGTGCCAGCAGTTTCATCAATAGCTACGAGCAGTACTTC. It is translated as CASSFINSYEQYF. The chain combines TRBV27 with TRBJ2-7, with D uncertain. This CDR3 comprises 13 residues. Trimming pared 3 bases from V and 3 bases from J, leaving 9 bases between. Germline CDR1 MNHEY, CDR2 SMNVEV (reference sequence).

This sequence joins TRBV6-1 and TRBJ1-2; maybe TRBD1 (5 bases). CDR3 size: 15 residues. CDR1 is MNHNS and CDR2 is SASEGT in the germline V gene. Trimming removed 7 bases from V and 1 base from J, with 16 bases in between. CDR3 amino acids: CASIDLMGGNYGYTF. The CDR3 DNA follows: TGTGCCAGCATCGACTTGATGGGGGGTAACTATGGCTACACCTTC.

The chain couples TRBV27 to TRBJ2-7, with D perhaps matching TRBD2 (5 bases). This CDR3 is 13 amino acids long. The germline V and J ends were trimmed by 9 bases and 1 base, with 13 bases remaining between them. Germline lookup yields CDR1 MNHEY and CDR2 SMNVEV (reference sequence). In nucleotides, the CDR3 is TGTGCCAGTGGACTGGGCAGGTCCTACGAGCAGTACTTC. It specifies CASGLGRSYEQYF.

This clone showed up just once. This chain connects TRBV6-1 to TRBJ1-3; D gene ambiguous. V was pared by 7 bases and J by 0 bases, with 10 bases between. The germline CDR1 and CDR2 sequences are MNHNS and SASEGT. This CDR3 has 14 amino acids. The CDR3 loop reads CASTPGYSGNTIYF. The CDR3 DNA sequence: TGTGCCAGCACTCCGGGGTACTCTGGAAACACCATATATTTT.

CDR3 sequence (DNA): TGTGCCAGCAGCGGTATTACCGTAACAGCCCCCTACGAGCAGTACTTC. Protein sequence: CASSGITVTAPYEQYF. The V gene is TRBV28, the J gene TRBJ2-7; D is unclear. V lost 6 bases, J lost 2 bases, and 20 bases lay in between. The CDR3 runs to 16 residues. Germline V CDR1 and CDR2: MDHEN, SYDVKM.

The chain has TRBV5-6 and TRBJ1-2, with D perhaps matching TRBD1 (5 bases). The CDR3 spans 14 residues. Germline loops: CDR1 SGHDT, CDR2 YYEEEE. V was pared by 4 bases and J by 2 bases, with 12 bases between. CDR3 coding DNA: TGTGCCAGCAGCGCGGGGACGGGAAACTATGGCTACACCTTC. Its translation: CASSAGTGNYGYTF. The variable domain in full, with the rest retrieved from reference TRBV5-6 and TRBJ1-2, is DAGVTQSPTHLIKTRGQQVTLRCSPKSGHDTVSWYQQALGQGPQFIFQYYEEEERQRGNFPDRFSGHQFPNYSSELNVNALLLGDSALYLCASSAGTGNYGYTFGSGTRLTVV.

The genes are TRBV19 and TRBJ2-1, with D possibly being TRBD2 (6 bases). CDR1 is LNHDA, CDR2 SQIVND, per germline (reference sequence). V lost 5 bases, J lost 4 bases, and 12 bases lay in between. The CDR3 is 14 amino acids. The CDR3 loop reads CASSPLDYYNEQFF. The CDR3 DNA reads as TGTGCCAGTAGTCCTTTGGACTATTACAATGAGCAGTTCTTC.

The chain joins TRBV11-2 to TRBJ2-2; TRBD1 or TRBD2 may be the D gene (5 bases each). The CDR3 extends over 16 amino acids. Trimming stripped 3 bases from V and 2 bases from J, with 13 bases between. Germline lookup yields CDR1 SGHAT and CDR2 FQNNGV. The CDR3 here is CASSFRDGSNTGELFF. The CDR3 bases are TGTGCCAGCAGCTTCCGGGACGGCAGCAACACCGGGGAGCTGTTTTTT.

The V call is TRBV28, the J call TRBJ2-7; TRBD2 matches 8 bases. The V gene's germline CDR1 is MDHEN and CDR2 SYDVKM. This CDR3 is built from 16 residues. The junction had 14 bases not matched to a gene; V was cut back by 5 bases and J by 5 bases. In DNA, the CDR3 is TGTGCCAGCAGTACTACTAGTGAGCGGGAGCTAGACGAGCAGTACTTC. It codes for CASSTTSERELDEQYF. The whole variable domain, remainder taken from reference TRBV28 and TRBJ2-7, is DVKVTQSSRYLVKRTGEKVFLECVQDMDHENMFWYRQDPGLGLRLIYFSYDVKMKEKGDIPEGYSVSREKKERFSLILESASTNQTSMYLCASSTTSERELDEQYFGPGTRLTVT.

V is TRBV7-2 and J is TRBJ2-7; D is unresolved. The CDR3 runs 15 residues. Per the germline V gene, CDR1 is SGHTA and CDR2 is FQGNSA. The V end was cut by 3 bases, the J end by 2 bases, with 14 bases between. The CDR3 sequence is CASSFSIPSTYEQYF. In DNA form, the CDR3 reads TGTGCCAGCAGCTTTTCAATTCCATCAACCTACGAGCAGTACTTC.

The chain's CDR3 is CASSQDKWTGTNIPQHF. The CDR3 DNA sequence: TGCGCCAGCAGCCAGGATAAATGGACAGGGACGAACATTCCCCAGCATTTT. This sequence joins TRBV4-1 and TRBJ1-5, with 8 bases lining up with TRBD1. The germline gives CDR1 MGHRA, CDR2 YSYEKL. The V gene end was trimmed by 3 bases and the J gene end by 10 bases; junction bases not matched to a gene: 17. The CDR3 sequence is 17 residues long.

J is TRBJ2-5 and V is TRBV4-2, with unresolved D. V lost 1 base and J lost 9, with 9 bases in between. Germline CDR1 reads LGHNA; CDR2 reads YNFKEQ. CDR3 length: 12 amino acids. The CDR3 sequence is CASSQGLVPQYF. The CDR3 region has the DNA TGTGCCAGCAGCCAAGGTTTAGTCCCCCAGTACTTC.

The chain employs TRBV15 and TRBJ1-2; D is uncertain. The germline V and J ends were trimmed by 5 bases and 2 bases, with 15 bases remaining between them. This CDR3 contains 15 residues. Germline V gene sequence: CDR1 LNHNV, CDR2 YYDKDF (reference sequence). CDR3 in amino acids: CATSPRAGENYGYTF. CDR3 sequence (DNA): TGTGCCACCAGCCCCCGGGCCGGGGAGAACTATGGCTACACCTTC.

This clone was found once. This chain links TRBV27 with TRBJ2-7, with D tentatively TRBD2 (5 bases). This CDR3 has 12 amino acids. The V end was cut by 5 bases, the J end by 6 bases, with 11 bases between. Germline V gene sequence: CDR1 MNHEY, CDR2 SMNVEV (reference sequence). CDR3 region: CASSKGEGEQYF. CDR3 DNA sequence: TGTGCCAGCAGTAAGGGAGAGGGCGAGCAGTACTTC.

The V gene is TRBV9, the J gene TRBJ2-1; D uncertain. Germline CDR1 is SGDLS and CDR2 is YYNGEE. This CDR3 is 11 amino acids long. Trimming pared 7 bases from V and 10 bases from J, leaving 12 bases between. DNA for the CDR3: TGTGCCAGCGGATCTTCAAGGGAGCAGTTCTTC. Its translation: CASGSSREQFF.

The chain links TRBV30 to TRBJ2-1, with 14 positions matching TRBD2. V lost 3 bases and J lost 7; bases outside the gene matches: 14. The germline V gene has CDR1 GTSNPN and CDR2 SVGIG (reference sequence). This CDR3 contains 18 residues. CDR3 sequence (DNA): TGTGCCTGGAGGGGGACTAGCGGGAGTCCCTCCTTTTGGAATGAGCAGTTCTTC. Residues: CAWRGTSGSPSFWNEQFF.